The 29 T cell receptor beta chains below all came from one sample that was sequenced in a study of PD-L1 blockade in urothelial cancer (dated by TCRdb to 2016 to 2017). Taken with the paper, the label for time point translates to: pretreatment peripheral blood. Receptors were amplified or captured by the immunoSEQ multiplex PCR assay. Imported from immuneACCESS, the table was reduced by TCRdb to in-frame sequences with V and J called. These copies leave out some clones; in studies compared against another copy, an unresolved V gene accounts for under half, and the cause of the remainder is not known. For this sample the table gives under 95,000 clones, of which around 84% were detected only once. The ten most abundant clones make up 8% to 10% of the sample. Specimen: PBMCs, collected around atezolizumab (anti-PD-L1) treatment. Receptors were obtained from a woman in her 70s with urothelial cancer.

CDR3 in amino acids: CASSLGVNTEAFF. The CDR3 region has the DNA TGCGCCAGCAGCCTCGGGGTGAACACTGAAGCTTTCTTT. J is TRBJ1-1 and V is TRBV4-3; D not certain. V lost 4 bases and J lost 0, with 6 bases in between. Germline V gene sequence: CDR1 LGHNA, CDR2 YSLEER. There are 13 residues in the CDR3.

CDR3 bases: TGCGCCAGCAGCTTGGCGGGGAACAATGAGCAGTTCTTC. It encodes CASSLAGNNEQFF. The chain has TRBV5-1 and TRBJ2-1; D is possibly TRBD2 (5 bases). Germline V gene sequence: CDR1 SGHRS, CDR2 YFSETQ. The CDR3 is 13 amino acids. Trimming shortened V by 0 bases and J by 5 bases, and 6 bases separated the two germline ends.

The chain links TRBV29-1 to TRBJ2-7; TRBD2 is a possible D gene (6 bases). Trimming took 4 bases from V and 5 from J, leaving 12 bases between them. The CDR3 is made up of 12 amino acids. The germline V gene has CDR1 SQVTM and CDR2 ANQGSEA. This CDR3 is CSVGGVGDEQYF. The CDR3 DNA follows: TGCAGCGTTGGGGGGGTCGGGGACGAGCAGTACTTC.

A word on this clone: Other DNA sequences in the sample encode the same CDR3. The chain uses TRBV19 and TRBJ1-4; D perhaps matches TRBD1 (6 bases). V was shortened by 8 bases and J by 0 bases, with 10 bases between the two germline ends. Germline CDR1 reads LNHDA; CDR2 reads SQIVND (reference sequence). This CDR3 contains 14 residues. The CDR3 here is CASSSGATNEKLFF. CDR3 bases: TGTGCCAGTTCATCAGGGGCAACTAATGAAAAACTGTTTTTT.

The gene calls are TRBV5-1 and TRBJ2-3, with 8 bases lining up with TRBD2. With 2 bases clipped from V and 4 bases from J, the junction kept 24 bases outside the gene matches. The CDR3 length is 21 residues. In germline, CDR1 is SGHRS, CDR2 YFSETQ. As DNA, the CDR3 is TGCGCCAGCAGCTTAAGGTGGAGGGCCCGCATGGCGGGGGGCGCTTCAGATACGCAGTATTTT. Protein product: CASSLRWRARMAGGASDTQYF.

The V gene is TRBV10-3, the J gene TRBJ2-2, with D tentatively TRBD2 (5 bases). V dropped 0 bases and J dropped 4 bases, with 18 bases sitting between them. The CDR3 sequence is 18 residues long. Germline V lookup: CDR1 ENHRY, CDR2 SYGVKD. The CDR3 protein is CAISESLGSRLATGELFF. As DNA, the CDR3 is TGTGCCATCAGTGAGTCCCTTGGGTCTAGGCTAGCCACCGGGGAGCTGTTTTTT.

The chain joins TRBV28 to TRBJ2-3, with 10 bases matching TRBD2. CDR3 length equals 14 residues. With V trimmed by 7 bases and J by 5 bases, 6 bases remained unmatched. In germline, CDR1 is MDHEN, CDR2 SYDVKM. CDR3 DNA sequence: TGTGCCAGCATTCCGGGACTAGCGATAGATACGCAGTATTTT. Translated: CASIPGLAIDTQYF.

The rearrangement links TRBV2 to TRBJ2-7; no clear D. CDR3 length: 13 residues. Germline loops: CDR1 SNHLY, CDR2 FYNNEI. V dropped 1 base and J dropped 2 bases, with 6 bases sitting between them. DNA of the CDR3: TGTGCCAGCAGTGAAGATCTTCCCTACGAGCAGTACTTC. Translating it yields CASSEDLPYEQYF.

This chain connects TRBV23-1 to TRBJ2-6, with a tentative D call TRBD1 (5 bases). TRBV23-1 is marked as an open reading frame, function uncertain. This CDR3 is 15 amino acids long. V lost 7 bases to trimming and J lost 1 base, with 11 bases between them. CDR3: CASIGVRSGANVLTF. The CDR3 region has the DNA TGCGCCAGCATAGGGGTAAGGTCTGGGGCCAACGTCCTGACTTTC.

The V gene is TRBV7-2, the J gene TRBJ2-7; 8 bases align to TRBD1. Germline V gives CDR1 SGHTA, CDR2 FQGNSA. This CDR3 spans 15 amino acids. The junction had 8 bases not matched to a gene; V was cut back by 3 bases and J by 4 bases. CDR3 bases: TGTGCCAGCAGCTTGCCCGGACAGGGCTCTTACGAGCAGTACTTC. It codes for CASSLPGQGSYEQYF.

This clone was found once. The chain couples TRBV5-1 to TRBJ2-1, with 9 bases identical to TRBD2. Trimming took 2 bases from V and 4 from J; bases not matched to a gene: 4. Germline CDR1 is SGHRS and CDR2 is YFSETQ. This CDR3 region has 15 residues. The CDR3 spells CASSFASGAYNEQFF. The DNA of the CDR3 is TGCGCCAGCAGCTTCGCTAGCGGGGCTTACAATGAGCAGTTCTTC.

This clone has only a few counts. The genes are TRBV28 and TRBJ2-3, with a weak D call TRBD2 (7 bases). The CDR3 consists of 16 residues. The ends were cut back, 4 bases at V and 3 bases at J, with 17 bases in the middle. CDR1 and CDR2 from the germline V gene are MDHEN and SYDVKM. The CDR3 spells CASSSPGGAGTDTQYF. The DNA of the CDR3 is TGTGCCAGCAGTTCACCGGGGGGCGCGGGGACAGATACGCAGTATTTT.

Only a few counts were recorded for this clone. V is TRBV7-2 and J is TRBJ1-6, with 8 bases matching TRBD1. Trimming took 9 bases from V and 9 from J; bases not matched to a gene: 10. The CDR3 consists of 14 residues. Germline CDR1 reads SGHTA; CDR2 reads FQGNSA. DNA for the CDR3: TGTGCCAGTTTTGAAGGACAGGGAGGTTCACCCCTCCACTTT. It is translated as CASFEGQGGSPLHF. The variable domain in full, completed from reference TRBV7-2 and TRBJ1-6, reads GAGVSQSPSNKVTEKGKDVELRCDPISGHTALYWYRQSLGQGLEFLIYFQGNSAPDKSGLPSDRFSAERTGGSVSTLTIQRTQQEDSAVYLCASFEGQGGSPLHFGNGTRLTVT.

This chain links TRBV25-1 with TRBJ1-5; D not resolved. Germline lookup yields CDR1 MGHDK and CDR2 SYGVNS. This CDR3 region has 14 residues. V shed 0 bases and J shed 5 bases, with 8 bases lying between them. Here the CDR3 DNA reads TGTGCCAGCAGTGAATACGGGCGGGATCAGCCCCAGCATTTT. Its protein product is CASSEYGRDQPQHF. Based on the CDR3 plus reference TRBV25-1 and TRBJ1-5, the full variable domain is EADIYQTPRYLVIGTGKKITLECSQTMGHDKMYWYQQDPGMELHLIHYSYGVNSTEKGDLSSESTVSRIRTEHFPLTLESARPSHTSQYLCASSEYGRDQPQHFGDGTRLSIL.

The CDR3 DNA reads as TGTGCCAGCAGCTTGACTAGCGGAGCCTACGAGCAGTACTTC. Amino acids: CASSLTSGAYEQYF. This chain links TRBV5-4 with TRBJ2-7, with 8 bases matching TRBD2. Germline CDR1 is SGHNT and CDR2 is YYREEE (reference sequence). There are 14 residues in the CDR3. V was clipped by 1 base and J by 2 bases; unmatched bases: 2.

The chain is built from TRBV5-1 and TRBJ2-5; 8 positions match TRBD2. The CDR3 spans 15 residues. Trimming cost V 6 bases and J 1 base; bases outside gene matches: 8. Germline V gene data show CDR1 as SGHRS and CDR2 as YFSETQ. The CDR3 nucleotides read TGCGCCAGCACCCCAACTAGCGGAGGCCAAGAGACCCAGTACTTC. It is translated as CASTPTSGGQETQYF.

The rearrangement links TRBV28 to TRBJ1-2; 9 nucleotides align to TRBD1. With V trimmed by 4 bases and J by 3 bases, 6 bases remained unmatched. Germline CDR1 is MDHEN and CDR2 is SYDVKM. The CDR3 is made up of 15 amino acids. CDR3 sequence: CASSSADRGDYGYTF. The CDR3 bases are TGTGCCAGCAGTTCTGCGGACAGGGGAGACTATGGCTACACCTTC.

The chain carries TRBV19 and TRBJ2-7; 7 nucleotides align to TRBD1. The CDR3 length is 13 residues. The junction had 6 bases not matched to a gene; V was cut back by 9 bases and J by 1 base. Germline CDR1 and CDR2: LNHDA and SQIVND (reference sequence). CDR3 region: CARKGQSSYEQYF. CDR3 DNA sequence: TGTGCCAGGAAGGGACAGTCTTCCTACGAGCAGTACTTC.

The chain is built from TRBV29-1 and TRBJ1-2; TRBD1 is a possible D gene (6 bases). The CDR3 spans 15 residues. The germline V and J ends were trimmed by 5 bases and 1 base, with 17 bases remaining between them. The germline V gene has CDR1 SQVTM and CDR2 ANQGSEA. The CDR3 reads CSVTGTRGVNYGYTF. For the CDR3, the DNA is TGCAGCGTTACAGGGACGCGAGGAGTTAACTATGGCTACACCTTC. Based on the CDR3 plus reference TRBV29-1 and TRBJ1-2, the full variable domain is SAVISQKPSRDICQRGTSLTIQCQVDSQVTMMFWYRQQPGQSLTLIATANQGSEATYESGFVIDKFPISRPNLTFSTLTVSNMSPEDSSIYLCSVTGTRGVNYGYTFGSGTRLTVV.

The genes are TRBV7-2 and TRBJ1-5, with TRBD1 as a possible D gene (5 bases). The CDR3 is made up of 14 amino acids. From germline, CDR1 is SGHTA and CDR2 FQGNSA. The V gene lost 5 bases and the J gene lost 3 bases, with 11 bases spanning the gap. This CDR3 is CASSGGLDNQPQHF. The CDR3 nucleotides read TGTGCCAGCAGCGGGGGACTGGACAATCAGCCCCAGCATTTT.

In DNA form, the CDR3 reads TGTGCCACCAGCAGGACACCGTTCCAAGAGACCCAGTACTTC. Protein product: CATSRTPFQETQYF. V gene TRBV15 combines with J gene TRBJ2-5; D uncertain. The CDR3 has 14 amino acids. V was trimmed by 3 bases and J by 1 base, leaving 9 bases between them. Looked up from germline, CDR1 is LNHNV and CDR2 is YYDKDF (reference sequence).

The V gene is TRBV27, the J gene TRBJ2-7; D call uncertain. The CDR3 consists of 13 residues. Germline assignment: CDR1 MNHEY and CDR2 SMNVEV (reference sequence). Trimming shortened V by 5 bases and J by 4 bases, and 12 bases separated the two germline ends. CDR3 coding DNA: TGTGCCAGCAGTCTGAGAATTACTTACGAGCAGTACTTC. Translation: CASSLRITYEQYF.

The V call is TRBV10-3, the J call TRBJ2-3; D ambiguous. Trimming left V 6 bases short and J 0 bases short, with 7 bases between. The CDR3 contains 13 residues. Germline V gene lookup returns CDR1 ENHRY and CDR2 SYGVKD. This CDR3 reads CAIRVTSTDTQYF. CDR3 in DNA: TGTGCCATCAGGGTAACTAGCACAGATACGCAGTATTTT.

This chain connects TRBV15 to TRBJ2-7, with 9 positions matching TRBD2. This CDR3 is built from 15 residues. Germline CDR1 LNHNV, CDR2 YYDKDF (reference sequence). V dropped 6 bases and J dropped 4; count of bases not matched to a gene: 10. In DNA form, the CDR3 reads TGTGCCACCAGTTATGTTCCAACTAGCGGGTACGAGCAGTACTTC. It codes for CATSYVPTSGYEQYF.

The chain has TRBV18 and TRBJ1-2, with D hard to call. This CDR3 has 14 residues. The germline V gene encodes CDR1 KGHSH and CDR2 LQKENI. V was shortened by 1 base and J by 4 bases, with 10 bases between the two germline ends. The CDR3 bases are TGTGCCAGCTCACCACAAACACGTCCCTATGGCTACACCTTC. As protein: CASSPQTRPYGYTF.

Here the CDR3 reads CASRQSRGNEQFF. In DNA form, the CDR3 reads TGTGCCAGTAGGCAAAGTCGGGGCAATGAGCAGTTCTTC. The chain links TRBV19 to TRBJ2-1; the D gene is possibly TRBD2 (5 bases). CDR1 is LNHDA and CDR2 is SQIVND in the germline V gene (reference sequence). V shed 6 bases and J shed 6 bases, with 12 bases lying between them. This CDR3 is built from 13 residues.

In nucleotides, the CDR3 is TGTGCCAGCAGCTCAACTAGAACCTACGAGCAGTACTTC. As protein: CASSSTRTYEQYF. The genes are TRBV7-2 and TRBJ2-7, with D perhaps matching TRBD2 (5 bases). The CDR3 is 13 amino acids. V lost 4 bases and J lost 2, with 9 bases in between. CDR1 and CDR2 (germline): SGHTA, FQGNSA. The variable domain in full, with the rest retrieved from reference TRBV7-2 and TRBJ2-7, is GAGVSQSPSNKVTEKGKDVELRCDPISGHTALYWYRQSLGQGLEFLIYFQGNSAPDKSGLPSDRFSAERTGGSVSTLTIQRTQQEDSAVYLCASSSTRTYEQYFGPGTRLTVT.

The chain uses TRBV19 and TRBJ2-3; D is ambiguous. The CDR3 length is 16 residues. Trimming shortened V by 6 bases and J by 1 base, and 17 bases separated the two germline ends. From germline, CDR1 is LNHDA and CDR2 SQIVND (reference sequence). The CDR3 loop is CASRRSRYEGTDTQYF. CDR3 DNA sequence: TGTGCCAGTAGGCGCTCTAGGTATGAGGGCACAGATACGCAGTATTTT. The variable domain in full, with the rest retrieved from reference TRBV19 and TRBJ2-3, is DGGITQSPKYLFRKEGQNVTLSCEQNLNHDAMYWYRQDPGQGLRLIYYSQIVNDFQKGDIAEGYSVSREKKESFPLTVTSAQKNPTAFYLCASRRSRYEGTDTQYFGPGTRLTVL.

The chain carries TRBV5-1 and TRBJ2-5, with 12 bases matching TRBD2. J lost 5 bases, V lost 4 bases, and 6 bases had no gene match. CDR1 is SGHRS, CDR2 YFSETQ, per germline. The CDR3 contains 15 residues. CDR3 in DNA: TGCGCCAGCAGCAATCTAGCGGGAGGGAGTGAGACCCAGTACTTC. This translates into CASSNLAGGSETQYF.